The rows below give T cell receptor beta chains drawn from one sample of a study of T cell responses to AZD1222 COVID-19 vaccine. Data came from immunoSEQ multiplex PCR; TCRdb stores just in-frame clones and leaves some out. The sample yields more than 95,000 clones, 89% seen once. The sample was peripheral blood, taken 28 days after the second AZD1222 dose. These TCRs come from an adult who received the AZD1222 COVID-19 vaccine. The CDR3 runs from the conserved cysteine through the conserved F or W. A D gene is named only where the DNA matches it firmly. Clone sizes are given selectively: once, few, many, or a class where the clone is expanded.

D gene	clone size	V gene	J gene	CDR3 protein	CDR3 DNA
TRBD1	-	TRBV9	TRBJ1-1	CASSAGTDWRTEAFF	TGTGCCAGCAGCGCAGGGACAGATTGGCGCACTGAAGCTTTCTTT
-	-	TRBV11-2	TRBJ2-3	CASSLGPVTDTQYF	TGTGCCAGCAGCTTGGGCCCCGTCACAGATACGCAGTATTTT
-	-	TRBV18	TRBJ2-5	CASSPPGIGGETQYF	TGTGCCAGCTCACCACCGGGAATCGGGGGAGAGACCCAGTACTTC
-	-	TRBV5-6	TRBJ1-4	CASSLATRGRGEKLFF	TGTGCCAGCAGCTTGGCCACGCGGGGACGAGGTGAAAAACTGTTTTTT
-	once	TRBV6-5	TRBJ1-1	CASTGPGQQNTEAFF	TGTGCCAGCACCGGACCGGGACAACAGAACACTGAAGCTTTCTTT
-	-	TRBV7-8	TRBJ2-5	CASMGGGQETQYF	TGTGCCAGCATGGGGGGAGGTCAAGAGACCCAGTACTTC
TRBD2	-	TRBV2	TRBJ2-5	CASSETTSGQETQYF	TGTGCCAGCAGTGAAACTACTAGCGGACAAGAGACCCAGTACTTC
TRBD2	-	TRBV19	TRBJ2-7	CASSTSAGEWEQYF	TGTGCCAGTAGTACAAGCGCGGGGGAATGGGAGCAGTACTTC
TRBD2	-	TRBV6-5	TRBJ2-5	CASSYGVAGPSGTQYF	TGTGCCAGCAGTTACGGGGTAGCGGGACCTTCGGGGACCCAGTACTTC
-	-	TRBV3-1/TRBV3-2	TRBJ1-1	CASSLRPSPEAFF	TGTGCCAGCAGCCTTCGGCCCAGCCCTGAAGCTTTCTTT
-	-	TRBV6-5	TRBJ2-5	CASPFGGEGQETQYF	TGTGCCAGCCCCTTTGGGGGAGAGGGCCAAGAGACCCAGTACTTC
-	-	TRBV27	TRBJ2-7	CARYPGHHYEQYF	TGTGCCAGATACCCGGGACACCACTACGAGCAGTACTTC
-	-	TRBV3-1/TRBV3-2	TRBJ1-2	CASSQAGGWTF	TGTGCCAGCAGTCAGGCGGGGGGTTGGACCTTC
TRBD2	-	TRBV28	TRBJ2-2	CASRLGGSTGELFF	TGTGCCAGCAGATTGGGGGGGAGCACCGGGGAGCTGTTTTTT
TRBD1	-	TRBV5-1	TRBJ1-2	CASSLRQGAPGGDGYTF	TGCGCCAGCAGCCTACGACAGGGGGCCCCTGGGGGAGATGGCTACACCTTC
-	-	TRBV28	TRBJ1-2	CASSRGTNYGYTF	TGTGCCAGCAGCCGGGGGACTAACTATGGCTACACCTTC
-	-	TRBV5-8	TRBJ1-2	CASSLLGYGYTF	TGTGCCAGCAGCTTGCTGGGTTATGGCTACACCTTC
-	-	TRBV6-6	TRBJ2-7	CASRTRQAPYEQYF	TGTGCCAGCAGGACCAGGCAGGCCCCCTACGAGCAGTACTTC
-	-	TRBV11-2	TRBJ2-5	CASSQGRQETQYF	TGTGCCAGCAGCCAAGGACGCCAAGAGACCCAGTACTTC
TRBD2	-	TRBV6-5	TRBJ2-1	CASSSGLAGNNEQFF	TGTGCCAGCAGCTCCGGACTAGCGGGGAACAATGAGCAGTTCTTC
TRBD2	-	TRBV7-6	TRBJ2-1	CASSLSPGLAVHEQFF	TGTGCCAGCAGCTTAAGCCCGGGACTAGCGGTACATGAGCAGTTCTTC
-	-	TRBV28	TRBJ1-3	CASTPGGNTIYF	TGTGCCAGCACCCCGGGGGGAAACACCATATATTTT
-	-	TRBV9	TRBJ2-7	CASSVAPSYEQYF	TGTGCCAGCAGCGTAGCTCCAAGCTACGAGCAGTACTTC
TRBD2	-	TRBV5-1	TRBJ2-7	CASSRRTSGSSYEQYF	TGCGCCAGCAGCCGCCGGACTAGCGGGTCTTCCTACGAGCAGTACTTC
-	-	TRBV1	TRBJ2-7	CTSTGTDSYEQYF	TGCACCAGCACCGGGACGGACTCCTACGAGCAGTACTTC
TRBD2	once	TRBV5-1	TRBJ2-3	CASSGGTSGTSTDTQYF	TGCGCCAGCAGCGGCGGGACTAGCGGGACCAGCACAGATACGCAGTATTTT
TRBD1	-	TRBV19	TRBJ1-2	CASSIVTTGVIYGYTF	TGTGCCAGTAGTATAGTAACGACAGGGGTCATCTATGGCTACACCTTC
TRBD1	-	TRBV7-9	TRBJ1-3	CASSRGQTGSSGNTIYF	TGTGCCAGCAGCAGGGGACAGACGGGGTCCTCTGGAAACACCATATATTTT
TRBD1	-	TRBV11-2	TRBJ2-7	CASSFPGQTTYEQYF	TGTGCCAGCAGCTTCCCGGGACAGACAACCTACGAGCAGTACTTC